Presented here are 5 T cell receptor beta chains from one specimen sequenced in a study of post-analysis software for immune sequencing data. Regarding the study as a whole: Patients showed TRBV5-6, TRBV5-1 and TRBV20-1 among roughly 5 TRBV segments more frequent than in controls.

The antigens for these receptors are not known. Libraries were made from TCR beta cDNA, and they carried unique molecular identifiers. From the PCR reads, TCRdb called clonotypes with MiXCR, one entry per CDR3 protein. This table has hundreds of thousands of distinct CDR3 sequences, approximately 30% appearing once. Input material: blood. The source is a girl between 5 and 17 years old with multiple sclerosis.

The V gene is TRBV29-1, the J gene TRBJ2-7; a possible D gene is TRBD1 (6 bases). The CDR3 is 17 amino acids. The V gene lost 4 bases and the J gene lost 2 bases, with 24 bases spanning the gap. CDR1 and CDR2 (germline): SQVTM, ANQGSEA. CDR3 region: CSVAPMTLTGSPYEQYF. CDR3 coding DNA: TGCAGCGTTGCACCCATGACTTTAACAGGGAGCCCCTACGAGCAGTACTTC.

The chain uses TRBV11-2 and TRBJ2-7, with 7 bases matching TRBD1. V shed 5 bases and J 5 bases; nucleotides not matched to a gene: 9. CDR1 is SGHAT and CDR2 is FQNNGV in the germline V gene. The CDR3 is 14 amino acids. The CDR3 here is CASSPRTGDHEQYF. In DNA, the CDR3 is TGTGCCAGCAGCCCACGTACAGGGGACCACGAGCAGTACTTC.

This clonotype was counted only a few times. The chain is built from TRBV5-1 and TRBJ2-5; the D gene is possibly TRBD1 (6 bases). CDR1 is SGHRS, CDR2 YFSETQ, per germline. V was cut by 0 bases and J by 2 bases, with 14 bases left in between. The CDR3 contains 16 residues. In DNA, the CDR3 is TGCGCCAGCAGCTTGGGAGGGGGAAGTAGGCAAGAGACCCAGTACTTC. Residues: CASSLGGGSRQETQYF.

The chain has TRBV7-9 and TRBJ2-4; D may correspond to TRBD1 or TRBD2 (6 bases each). The CDR3 sequence is 13 residues long. Germline-derived CDR1 and CDR2 are SEHNR and FQNEAQ (reference sequence). V was cut by 6 bases and J by 13 bases, with 19 bases left in between. The CDR3 region has the DNA TGTGCCAGCAGTCTTAACAGGGCTCGGGAGCAGTACTTC. As protein: CASSLNRAREQYF.

The sample holds a few counts of this clonotype. The rearrangement uses TRBV27 and TRBJ2-1; D gene unclear. The germline gives CDR1 MNHEY, CDR2 SMNVEV (reference sequence). The CDR3 length is 13 residues. Trimming stripped 5 bases from V and 8 bases from J, with 13 bases between. CDR3 protein: CASSTGLIDEQFF. CDR3 sequence (DNA): TGTGCCAGCAGTACCGGGCTAATCGATGAGCAGTTCTTC.